Listed below are T cell receptor beta chains from one sample, sequenced in a study of PD-1 blockade in classical Hodgkin lymphoma. Here immunoSEQ multiplex PCR was the method, and the copy in TCRdb shows in-frame clones only, minus some. The sample shows over 85,000 clones, about 92% of them seen only once. The source was peripheral blood mononuclear cells (PBMCs), collected before the fourth cycle of nivolumab. Receptors originate from a human donor with classical Hodgkin lymphoma. Each CDR3 is given without its conserved first and last residue. Fields, in order: V gene, CDR3 protein.

TRBV18	ASFEGRVNTEAF
TRBV2	ASSEAGGSYNEQF
TRBV27	ASSLLGGTTEAF
TRBV5-6	ASSGARQGREQY
TRBV19	ASSIAGQRRAEAF
TRBV30	AWGQGAMGNQPQH
TRBV28	ASKEGMNTEAF
TRBV7-9	ASSPWTGGSNQPQH
TRBV20-1	SASPGAGRT
TRBV29-1	SVASLNYGYT
TRBV11-3	ASSRGGLYTDTQY
TRBV10-3	AIRQNLTGGRWTDTQY
TRBV5-1	ASSEDRASFYEQY
TRBV28	ASSAGGTGTREQY
TRBV15	ATSWGLAGGPAQETQY
TRBV4-2	ASSQPASLGEQF
TRBV28	ASSFQGLLSYEQY
TRBV5-1	ASSVVAGAVSEQY
TRBV29-1	SVEDGWRSYEQY
TRBV30	AHEAGGLSETQY
TRBV4-1	ASSQVLDPYNEQF
TRBV9	ASTPLQGPGELF
TRBV7-9	ASSQGQYNSPLH
TRBV2	ASSEAYPYEQY
TRBV15	ATSLERPFGETQY
TRBV15	ATSQGGRQETQY
TRBV5-1	ASSRRTIEYEQY
TRBV2	ASRMRQGGGEKLF
TRBV27	ASSFGTDNEQF
TRBV11-1	ASSPQAASTDTQY
TRBV28	ASSLRQGYEQY
TRBV6-5	ASSYFGGEQY
TRBV30	AWSVLGDRRTDTQY
TRBV7-9	ASSLGSTEAF
TRBV27	ASSLRPMHYNEQF
TRBV19	ASSNNTGGLGYEQY
TRBV28	ASTTLGKETQY
TRBV5-1	ASSLRSGGEAGTGGYT
TRBV4-1	ASSPLAISTDTQY
TRBV10-3	AIGGTGGGYEQY